These 8 T cell receptor beta chains originate from one sample sequenced in a study of blood T cell repertoires in COVID-19 (dated by TCRdb to about 2020). The receptor library was made with the immunoSEQ multiplex PCR assay. TCRdb mirrors the immuneACCESS table, restricted to in-frame sequences. Some clones are absent from its copies; in checked studies, under half trace to an unresolved V gene, and the reason for the others is unknown. The sample contains around 500,000 clones, approximately 83% of them found a single time. The ten largest clones add up to approximately 2.9% of the sample. The sequencing input was peripheral blood. The receptors come from a human donor in a cohort sampled during active COVID-19.

The chain links TRBV19 to TRBJ1-2, with no clear D. Germline V lookup: CDR1 LNHDA, CDR2 SQIVND (reference sequence). The V gene lost 8 bases and the J gene lost 8 bases, with 18 bases spanning the gap. The CDR3 is 13 amino acids. CDR3 sequence: CASGSRVRGGYTF. CDR3 nucleotides: TGTGCCAGTGGTTCGCGGGTCCGAGGAGGCTACACCTTC.

The chain links TRBV30 to TRBJ1-1; tentative D call: TRBD1 (5 bases). With 8 bases removed from V and 4 bases from J, the gap between germline ends came to 11 bases. CDR3 size: 11 residues. Germline CDR1 and CDR2: GTSNPN and SVGIG (reference sequence). The CDR3 DNA sequence: TGTGCCATACAAGGGGCCACTGAAGCTTTCTTT. It is translated as CAIQGATEAFF.

The V call is TRBV7-3, the J call TRBJ1-1; the D is unclear. Germline V CDR1 and CDR2: SGHTA, FQGTGA. This CDR3 has 16 amino acids. The V gene lost 5 bases and the J gene lost 7 bases, with 23 bases spanning the gap. Written as DNA, the CDR3 is TGTGCCAGCAGCCTCGAGGCATTTTTAGGCTTGGGTGAAGCTTTCTTT. As protein: CASSLEAFLGLGEAFF.

The rearrangement uses TRBV10-3 and TRBJ1-5; no clear D gene. The ends were cut back, 10 bases at V and 0 bases at J, with 16 bases in the middle. Per germline, CDR1 ENHRY and CDR2 SYGVKD. The CDR3 loop spans 15 amino acids. The CDR3 here is CASHDSPLSNQPQHF. CDR3 DNA: TGTGCCAGCCATGACTCCCCCCTTAGCAATCAGCCCCAGCATTTT.

V usage is TRBV27 and J usage is TRBJ2-3; 11 nucleotides match TRBD2. Germline CDR1 MNHEY, CDR2 SMNVEV (reference sequence). V gave up 5 bases and J gave up 1 base; unmatched junction bases: 8. CDR3 length: 17 residues. CDR3 sequence (DNA): TGTGCCAGCAGTCCCCAGACTAGCGGGGCCGGCACAGATACGCAGTATTTT. This codes for CASSPQTSGAGTDTQYF.

This chain uses TRBV19 with TRBJ1-1, with TRBD1 matching over 9 bases. Germline V gives CDR1 LNHDA, CDR2 SQIVND (reference sequence). The junction had 10 bases not matched to a gene; V was cut back by 4 bases and J by 7 bases. The CDR3 is 15 amino acids. DNA of the CDR3: TGTGCCAGTAGTACGGGGGACAGGGTGATTAATGAAGCTTTCTTT. Protein sequence: CASSTGDRVINEAFF.

The chain links TRBV7-2 to TRBJ1-4, with 11 bases that match TRBD1. CDR3 length: 17 amino acids. Trimming removed 2 bases from V and 3 bases from J; junction bases left unmatched: 5. Germline V gene lookup returns CDR1 SGHTA and CDR2 FQGNSA. DNA of the CDR3: TGTGCCAGCAGCTTACCGGGACAGGGGGTGTCTAATGAAAAACTGTTTTTT. Residues: CASSLPGQGVSNEKLFF.

The chain joins TRBV5-5 to TRBJ2-1; 8 bases agree with TRBD1. V trimming: 2 bases; J trimming: 0 bases; junction bases outside the gene matches: 1. Germline loops: CDR1 SGHKS, CDR2 YYEKEE (reference sequence). The CDR3 has 15 residues. CDR3 nucleotide sequence: TGTGCCAGCAGCTTCAGGGGGCCCTCCTACAATGAGCAGTTCTTC. Encoded protein: CASSFRGPSYNEQFF.